The rows below give T cell receptor beta chains drawn from one sample of a study of T cells after yellow fever vaccination. TCRdb used MiXCR to reprocess the 5' RACE reads, holding one entry per CDR3 protein. The table shows hundreds of thousands of distinct CDR3 sequences, with around 13% occurring only once. The source material was CD4+ T cells sorted from PBMCs, sampled 15 days after the yellow fever booster vaccination. The receptor set was obtained from a man in his late teens or twenties who received the YFV17D yellow fever vaccine. Each CDR3 is given without its conserved first and last residue. The order of the fields is V gene, clone size, J gene, CDR3 protein. Not all rows give a size; the values are once, few, many and, for expanded clones, a class.

>TRBV6-2/TRBV6-3|few|TRBJ2-1
ASSSFPLGEYNEQF
>TRBV28|-|TRBJ2-3
ASGLGTGTDTQY
>TRBV14|-|TRBJ2-1
ASSHRRGARWYNEQF
>TRBV5-1|-|TRBJ1-2
ASSLDAGGYT
>TRBV2|-|TRBJ2-1
ASSETSGNNEQF
>TRBV7-9|-|TRBJ2-7
ASSRGRNEQY
>TRBV20-1|few|TRBJ2-3
SSRRDTDTQY
>TRBV27|-|TRBJ2-2
ASRRDVAGELF
>TRBV6-5|many|TRBJ2-6
ASSLGRYGTGSFGANVLT
>TRBV12-3/TRBV12-4|many|TRBJ2-5
ASSLGRRETQY
>TRBV6-5|few|TRBJ2-3
ASSYSAGLRADTQY
>TRBV12-3/TRBV12-4|few|TRBJ2-3
ASSTGTPRGTQY
>TRBV5-1|few|TRBJ1-1
ASSSGEDTEAF
>TRBV7-9|-|TRBJ2-7
ASSLQVASYEQY
>TRBV12-3/TRBV12-4|few|TRBJ1-3
ASRKTASGNTIY
>TRBV20-1|few|TRBJ1-5
SARLGGGQPQH
>TRBV18|few|TRBJ1-1
ASSPTQGGGNTEAF
>TRBV20-1|few|TRBJ1-1
SAKDSPNTEAF
>TRBV14|-|TRBJ1-4
ASSQVGSLKKLF
>TRBV7-2|few|TRBJ2-1
ASSATRSPYNEQF
>TRBV7-8|few|TRBJ2-1
ASSSQPTGNEQF
>TRBV29-1|-|TRBJ1-1
SVERQSNTEAF
>TRBV10-3|-|TRBJ1-5
AISESSTGRQPQH
>TRBV3-1|few|TRBJ2-5
ASTVSGGAWGLETQY
>TRBV12-3/TRBV12-4|-|TRBJ1-5
ASRLGGIRNQPQH
>TRBV6-1|-|TRBJ1-5
ASNRGYSNQPQH
>TRBV19|few|TRBJ1-5
ASSMGRVGEQPQH
>TRBV5-1|many|TRBJ2-5
ASRLEGETQY
>TRBV7-9|few|TRBJ1-1
ASSSGQGLATEAF
>TRBV20-1|-|TRBJ2-5
SARTGGETQY
>TRBV12-3/TRBV12-4|few|TRBJ2-7
ASSARDRGNHEQY
>TRBV6-2/TRBV6-3|few|TRBJ2-3
ASSTGTDTQY
>TRBV6-2/TRBV6-3|few|TRBJ2-7
ASSNTGTSGSYEQY
>TRBV5-1|few|TRBJ2-1
ASSFDSGEDNEQF
>TRBV4-3|few|TRBJ2-3
ASSRGTSGNTDTQY
>TRBV30|many|TRBJ2-5
AWGRETQY
>TRBV4-3|-|TRBJ1-1
ASSQERRLLTEAF
>TRBV2|few|TRBJ2-5
ASSERSDRDPSRIQY
>TRBV20-1|-|TRBJ2-1
SVVGRGAPEQF
>TRBV7-9|few|TRBJ2-3
ASSSPGASTDTQY
>TRBV12-5|-|TRBJ2-5
ASGLVLGQGGYQETQY
>TRBV7-2|few|TRBJ2-7
ASSLGRGGEQY
>TRBV2|few|TRBJ1-6
ASTDRGKGSPLH
>TRBV29-1|-|TRBJ1-1
SALRFGEATEAF
>TRBV20-1|few|TRBJ2-3
SAAPAGGGTQY
>TRBV19|few|TRBJ2-4
ASTSRVQGGLNIQY
>TRBV7-7|many|TRBJ2-1
ASSQTGSSYNEQF
>TRBV5-1|-|TRBJ2-2
ASSTGANTGELF